The TCR beta chain under discussion was sequenced for a study of T cell responses to AZD1222 COVID-19 vaccine. Study-wide results and limits: Recipients of two AZD1222 doses showed rising Spike-specific TCR breadth and depth. Close to half of spike-specific TCRs reportedly recognize unmutated variant regions.

The CDR3 consists of 14 residues. The junction had 0 bases not matched to a gene; V was cut back by 4 bases and J by 0 bases. Germline lookup yields CDR1 LGHDT and CDR2 YNNKEL (reference sequence). About this clone itself: Its antigen is undetermined.

Sequencing was performed with immunoSEQ multiplex PCR; in TCRdb, only in-frame clones are kept and a portion is missing. The data show 130,000 to 150,000 clones, about 92% seen once. The receptor's source is an adult who received the AZD1222 COVID-19 vaccine. The rearrangement joins TRBV3-1 (or the pseudogene TRBV3-2) to TRBJ2-3; 8 bases align to TRBD2. Sequenced material: peripheral blood, taken 28 days after the second AZD1222 dose. The CDR3 region is CASSPSGSTDTQYF. The CDR3 DNA reads TGTGCCAGCAGCCCTAGCGGGAGCACAGATACGCAGTATTTT.